This TCR beta chain appears in the sequencing data of a study of blood T cells in healthy people across ages. RNA extraction gave at least 5.5 micrograms of total RNA per sample. This clonotype was found a few times. Then a second PCR, running about 6 to 11 cycles, was carried out with a sample-barcoded 5' primer and a J-beta primer mix. TCRdb fed the 5' RACE reads into MiXCR, producing one record per CDR3 protein. The sample holds around 1,000,000 distinct CDR3 sequences, about two fifths seen once. CDR1 and CDR2 (germline): DFQATT, SNEGSKA (reference sequence). There are 13 residues in the CDR3. Between the trimmed V and J ends, which lost 6 bases and 4 bases, there was a span of 14 bases.

Sequences were obtained from blood. J is TRBJ2-3 and V is TRBV20-1, with D perhaps assigned TRBD1 or TRBD2 (5 bases each). This TCR derives from a man aged 18-30 years in good health. The chain's CDR3 is CSARDRSSDTQYF. In nucleotides, the CDR3 is TGCAGTGCCAGGGACCGGAGTTCAGATACGCAGTATTTT.